Listed here are 7 T cell receptor beta chains from one sample, sequenced in a study of vaccination effects on CD4 cells after COVID-19. TCRdb's copy holds only in-frame clones and misses some; the assay was immunoSEQ multiplex PCR. The data contain tens of thousands of clones, roughly 72% of them singletons. Their cognate antigens are unknown. Antigen-specific CD4+ T cells were first expanded with viral peptide pools by the ViraFEST assay and only then sequenced. Following 10 days of culture, CD4+ T cells were isolated. Every participant took two doses of the BNT162b2 or mRNA-1273 vaccine. The sample here was CD4+ T cells from PBMCs cultured with HCoV-NL63 spike peptides, taken after COVID-19 vaccination. All receptors come from a human donor who received a COVID-19 vaccine.

The chain couples TRBV7-2 to TRBJ1-4, with 10 bases identical to TRBD1. V was clipped by 8 bases and J by 11 bases; unmatched bases: 11. The CDR3 loop spans 14 amino acids. Per germline, CDR1 SGHTA and CDR2 FQGNSA. CDR3 amino acids: CASGLTGGERKLFF. In DNA form, the CDR3 reads TGTGCCAGCGGCCTGACAGGGGGCGAAAGGAAACTGTTTTTT.

The chain uses TRBV7-2 and TRBJ1-5; 11 bases are shared with TRBD1. Trimming took 3 bases from V and 7 from J; bases not matched to a gene: 8. The CDR3 runs 16 residues. The germline CDR1 and CDR2 sequences are SGHTA and FQGNSA. The CDR3 is CASSLGRTGGGQPQHF. CDR3 DNA sequence: TGTGCCAGCAGCTTGGGGAGGACAGGGGGCGGGCAGCCCCAGCATTTT.

The chain has TRBV2 and TRBJ1-2, with D unclear. CDR1 and CDR2 (germline): SNHLY, FYNNEI. The CDR3 covers 13 residues. The V gene lost 2 bases and the J gene lost 5 bases, with 9 bases spanning the gap. Written as DNA, the CDR3 is TGTGCCAGCAGTGAACGGGGAGGTTATGGCTACACCTTC. It codes for CASSERGGYGYTF.

The rearrangement joins TRBV2 to TRBJ1-5, with D perhaps TRBD1 (6 bases). Trimming pared 6 bases from V and 2 bases from J, leaving 17 bases between. Germline CDR1 is SNHLY and CDR2 is FYNNEI. This CDR3 is 16 amino acids long. This CDR3 is CASRRDTLDGNQPQHF. In DNA, the CDR3 is TGTGCCAGCAGGAGGGACACCCTCGATGGCAATCAGCCCCAGCATTTT.

The chain recombines TRBV5-6 with TRBJ2-7; weak D call: TRBD2 (6 bases). There are 16 residues in the CDR3. Germline lookup yields CDR1 SGHDT and CDR2 YYEEEE. V gave up 4 bases and J gave up 5 bases, with 22 bases separating them. The DNA for the CDR3 is TGTGCCAGCAGCCCTCGCTTCGGGACTGAGAACGACGAGCAGTACTTC. Protein sequence: CASSPRFGTENDEQYF.

This clone was observed a single time. The chain carries TRBV7-9 and TRBJ1-1, with unresolved D. The V end was cut by 4 bases, the J end by 7 bases, with 19 bases between. Per the germline V gene, CDR1 is SEHNR and CDR2 is FQNEAQ (reference sequence). There are 15 residues in the CDR3. The CDR3 nucleotides are TGTGCCAGCAGCTCTAATACGAGAGGTTTAAATGAAGCTTTCTTT. Its translation: CASSSNTRGLNEAFF.

The CDR3 region has the DNA TGTGCCAGCAGCTTAGAGGGACTAGCGAAAGCTAGCACAGATACGCAGTATTTT. Amino acid sequence: CASSLEGLAKASTDTQYF. V is TRBV13 and J is TRBJ2-3; 10 bases match TRBD2. This CDR3 is 18 amino acids long. Germline values: CDR1 PRHDT, CDR2 FYEKMQ (reference sequence). V lost 1 base and J lost 0; bases outside the gene matches: 7.